Each of the 10 T cell receptor beta chains below was sequenced from the same sample in a study of monozygotic twins with inflammatory bowel disease. No DNA is given; TCRdb re-called the 5' RACE reads and lists each CDR3 protein once. The listing contains 400,000 or so distinct CDR3 sequences. The material sequenced was blood. Every receptor here comes from a human donor with ulcerative colitis or Crohn's disease, or a healthy co-twin of an affected twin (not recorded which).

The chain joins TRBV12-3 or TRBV12-4 to TRBJ2-3. The CDR3 runs 13 residues. Here the CDR3 reads CASSEADTDTQYF.

The chain has TRBV11-2 and TRBJ2-5; TCRdb picks TRBD1, but there is no DNA to check that call. The CDR3 is 13 residues long. Looked up from germline, CDR1 is SGHAT and CDR2 is FQNNGV. The CDR3 loop reads CASSLAPPETQYF.

The CDR3 loop reads CASRVEGSEQYF. The rearrangement uses TRBV6-2 or TRBV6-3 and TRBJ2-7; TCRdb outputs TRBD1, but without DNA this stays unchecked. CDR1 is MNHEY and CDR2 is SVGEGT in the germline V gene. This CDR3 comprises 12 residues.

The V gene is TRBV20-1, the J gene TRBJ2-7; the D gene TCRdb calls, TRBD1, cannot be checked with no DNA. CDR1 and CDR2 (germline): DFQATT, SNEGSKA (reference sequence). The length of the CDR3 is 14 residues. The CDR3 region is CSAKFSAGSGEQYF.

The chain links TRBV6-2 or TRBV6-3 to TRBJ2-3; TCRdb's D gene call, TRBD2, goes unchecked for lack of DNA. CDR1 MNHEY and CDR2 SVGEGT come from the germline V gene. This CDR3 has 15 residues. This chain's CDR3 is CASNYGGAFTDTQYF.

The chain combines TRBV14 with TRBJ2-7; the D call of TRBD1 rests on TCRdb alone, since no DNA is present to check it. CDR3 size: 16 residues. Germline CDR1 reads SGHDN; CDR2 reads FVKESK. The CDR3 spells CASSRKRRQVAYEQYF.

This rearrangement joins TRBV15 to TRBJ2-7; with no DNA, the TCRdb D assignment of TRBD1 cannot be verified. Germline-derived CDR1 and CDR2 are LNHNV and YYDKDF (reference sequence). This CDR3 is 15 amino acids long. The CDR3 loop reads CATSFNRGSSYEQYF.

This chain connects TRBV14 to TRBJ2-3; TCRdb's D call of TRBD1 is untestable without DNA. Per germline, CDR1 SGHDN and CDR2 FVKESK. The CDR3 totals 15 residues. CDR3 amino acids: CASSLPRGGGDTQYF.

CDR3 residues: CAWRTGQPNSPLHF. This chain uses TRBV30 with TRBJ1-6; TCRdb picks TRBD1, but there is no DNA to check that call. The CDR3 loop spans 14 amino acids. Germline values: CDR1 GTSNPN, CDR2 SVGIG (reference sequence).

V is TRBV12-3 or TRBV12-4 and J is TRBJ1-1; the TCRdb call, TRBD1, lacks DNA for checking. There are 16 residues in the CDR3. This chain's CDR3 is CASSYFGGPVDTEAFF.